This T cell receptor (beta chain) was recorded in a study of T cells expressing NK-cell markers. Study background: Source material for TCR beta repertoires consisted of sorted CD3+CD56+NKG2C+, CD3+CD56+NKG2C- and CD3+CD56-NKG2C+ T cells. With respect to HCMV, most of the eight sequenced donors were seropositive, and one was seronegative.

The germline gives CDR1 SEHNR, CDR2 FQNEAQ (reference sequence). The CDR3 loop spans 17 amino acids. The cDNA for TCR beta came from 5'RACE template switching with UMIs. TCRdb reprocessed the 5' RACE reads and keeps a single row for each CDR3 protein, giving no DNA. In total, the table holds approximately 380,000 distinct CDR3 sequences. The origin of this receptor is a man aged 18-75 years in good health. The chain combines TRBV7-9 with TRBJ2-7; no DNA is available, so the TRBD1 call from TCRdb remains unchecked. The material sequenced was blood T cells: a sorted CD56 or NKG2C T cell subset, CD4+ or CD8+ T cells, or bulk PBMC T cells (not recorded which). The CDR3 sequence: CASSFLRGERGQYEQYF.